These 29 T cell receptor beta chains were sequenced from one sample in a study of siplizumab effects on memory and regulatory T cells (dated by TCRdb to between 2019 and 2020). Library preparation used the immunoSEQ multiplex PCR assay. The immuneACCESS repertoire file appears here via TCRdb, limited to in-frame rearrangements. These files lack a portion of the clones; in checked studies, under half of the deficit traces to unresolved V genes, and the cause of the others is not known. Counted in this sample were about 64,000 clones; 95% to 98% of them appeared once. The top ten clones comprise roughly 0.097% of the sample. Sample: naive CD8+ T cells sorted from blood. What the cell subset or site label conveys for this sample: unstimulated naive T cells. All receptors derive from a human donor in good health.

The CDR3 coding sequence is TGTGCCAGTAGTATTCGCTTGGATTTCTACGAGCAGTACTTC. Translating gives CASSIRLDFYEQYF. V usage is TRBV19 and J usage is TRBJ2-7; D unclear. V shed 3 bases and J shed 3 bases, with 12 bases lying between them. CDR3 length: 14 residues. The germline V gene has CDR1 LNHDA and CDR2 SQIVND (reference sequence).

The chain has TRBV29-1 and TRBJ2-3; D remains ambiguous. The CDR3 contains 14 residues. Trimming cost V 6 bases and J 5 bases, with 18 bases left between them. The germline V gene encodes CDR1 SQVTM and CDR2 ANQGSEA. The CDR3 DNA is TGCAGCGTACCCAGCCCCTTGAACGGAGATACGCAGTATTTT. Its translation: CSVPSPLNGDTQYF.

The V gene is TRBV6-1, the J gene TRBJ1-2; D unresolved. V was trimmed by 6 bases and J by 7 bases, leaving 12 bases between them. This CDR3 comprises 12 residues. Germline V gene sequence: CDR1 MNHNS, CDR2 SASEGT. The chain's CDR3 is CASRLEDSGYTF. CDR3 DNA: TGTGCCAGCAGACTTGAGGACTCTGGCTACACCTTC.

The chain recombines TRBV5-5 with TRBJ1-1; D remains unclear. CDR1 and CDR2 (germline): SGHKS, YYEKEE (reference sequence). The V and J ends lost 4 bases and 1 base respectively, with 8 bases between them. This CDR3 is 13 amino acids long. The CDR3 bases are TGTGCCAGCAGCCCTGGAGGGAACACTGAAGCTTTCTTT. It specifies CASSPGGNTEAFF. The full variable domain, rest sourced from reference TRBV5-5 and TRBJ1-1, is DAGVTQSPTHLIKTRGQQVTLRCSPISGHKSVSWYQQVLGQGPQFIFQYYEKEERGRGNFPDRFSARQFPNYSSELNVNALLLGDSALYLCASSPGGNTEAFFGQGTRLTVV.

This sequence joins TRBV11-1 and TRBJ1-1; D uncertain. The CDR3 is 14 residues long. Germline CDR1 reads SGHAT; CDR2 reads FQDESV (reference sequence). V was shortened by 3 bases and J by 3 bases, with 11 bases between the two germline ends. The DNA for the CDR3 is TGTGCCAGCAGCTTCCCCCCGGAAGACACTGAAGCTTTCTTT. Its translation: CASSFPPEDTEAFF.

V usage is TRBV6-4 and J usage is TRBJ2-3, with 11 bases that match TRBD2. Per the germline V gene, CDR1 is MRHNA and CDR2 is SNTAGT. The CDR3 is 15 residues long. Losses at the gene ends were 2 bases for V and 6 bases for J; bases not matched to a gene: 4. CDR3 bases: TGTGCCAGCAGTGACACCGGGACTAGCGGCGATACGCAGTATTTT. Translation: CASSDTGTSGDTQYF.

The chain combines TRBV5-1 with TRBJ2-1; TRBD1 aligns across 8 bases. The CDR3 sequence is 15 residues long. From germline, CDR1 is SGHRS and CDR2 YFSETQ. Losses at the gene ends were 0 bases for V and 9 bases for J; bases not matched to a gene: 8. CDR3 protein: CASSLAVSGGAEQFF. The DNA for the CDR3 is TGCGCCAGCAGCTTGGCCGTTTCAGGGGGCGCTGAGCAGTTCTTC. The entire variable domain, with the rest obtained from reference TRBV5-1 and TRBJ2-1, is as follows: KAGVTQTPRYLIKTRGQQVTLSCSPISGHRSVSWYQQTPGQGLQFLFEYFSETQRNKGNFPGRFSGRQFSNSRSEMNVSTLELGDSALYLCASSLAVSGGAEQFFGPGTRLTVL.

The CDR3 protein is CASSQDLAGGDEQFF. The CDR3, as DNA: TGCGCCAGCAGCCAAGATCTCGCAGGGGGCGATGAGCAGTTCTTC. The V and J genes are TRBV4-1 and TRBJ2-1; 8 nucleotides line up with TRBD1. This CDR3 spans 15 amino acids. Losses at the gene ends were 0 bases for V and 8 bases for J; bases not matched to a gene: 6. Germline V lookup: CDR1 MGHRA, CDR2 YSYEKL.

This chain joins TRBV15 and TRBJ1-2; the match to TRBD1 covers 10 bases. Per germline, CDR1 LNHNV and CDR2 YYDKDF (reference sequence). V lost 0 bases, J lost 8 bases, and 12 bases stayed unmatched. This CDR3 has 17 amino acids. The CDR3 DNA is TGTGCCACCAGCAGAGACACCGGGACAGGGGCCTCTAGGGGCTACACCTTC. This gives the protein CATSRDTGTGASRGYTF.

V gene TRBV9 combines with J gene TRBJ1-1; D ambiguous. The length of the CDR3 is 14 residues. The V end was cut by 4 bases, the J end by 3 bases, with 13 bases between. CDR1 and CDR2 from the germline V gene are SGDLS and YYNGEE. CDR3 sequence: CASSQGFTDTEAFF. CDR3 nucleotide sequence: TGTGCCAGCAGCCAAGGATTCACGGACACTGAAGCTTTCTTT.

The CDR3 DNA reads as TGTGCCAGCAGTTACTCGAGGGATCAGCCCCAGCATTTT. Its protein product is CASSYSRDQPQHF. The chain carries TRBV6-5 and TRBJ1-5; D gene ambiguous. The CDR3 length is 13 residues. Germline V gene lookup returns CDR1 MNHEY and CDR2 SVGAGI. V was shortened by 0 bases and J by 5 bases, with 5 bases between the two germline ends.

The genes are TRBV19 and TRBJ1-1; the match to TRBD1 covers 8 bases. With 1 base clipped from V and 4 bases from J, the junction kept 8 bases outside the gene matches. Germline lookup yields CDR1 LNHDA and CDR2 SQIVND (reference sequence). The CDR3 sequence is 16 residues long. Here the CDR3 reads CASSIVGQGGGTEAFF. CDR3 DNA: TGTGCCAGTAGTATAGTCGGACAGGGAGGGGGCACTGAAGCTTTCTTT.

The CDR3 coding sequence is TGTGCCAGCGGCCGGGACACCTACAATGAGCAGTTCTTC. Translated: CASGRDTYNEQFF. The genes are TRBV27 and TRBJ2-1, with D perhaps matching TRBD1 (6 bases). Germline-derived CDR1 and CDR2 are MNHEY and SMNVEV (reference sequence). The V gene lost 8 bases and the J gene lost 2 bases, with 10 bases spanning the gap. This CDR3 has 13 amino acids.

The chain joins TRBV25-1 to TRBJ1-1, with D maybe TRBD1 (6 bases). V lost 6 bases and J 7 bases, leaving 15 bases between the germline ends. The V gene's germline CDR1 is MGHDK and CDR2 SYGVNS. The CDR3 length is 13 residues. CDR3 in amino acids: CASSQSGVVEAFF. The CDR3 coding sequence is TGTGCCAGCAGCCAGTCAGGGGTTGTTGAAGCTTTCTTT. Together with reference TRBV25-1 and TRBJ1-1, the CDR3 gives the full variable domain: EADIYQTPRYLVIGTGKKITLECSQTMGHDKMYWYQQDPGMELHLIHYSYGVNSTEKGDLSSESTVSRIRTEHFPLTLESARPSHTSQYLCASSQSGVVEAFFGQGTRLTVV.

The chain is built from TRBV13 and TRBJ1-1; 10 bases agree with TRBD1. Germline V CDR1 and CDR2: PRHDT, FYEKMQ (reference sequence). The CDR3 sequence is 15 residues long. Unmatched junction bases numbered 1, after V lost 0 bases and J lost 3 bases. The CDR3 region is CASSLGGQGDTEAFF. The CDR3 DNA reads TGTGCCAGCAGCTTAGGCGGACAGGGGGACACTGAAGCTTTCTTT.

The chain combines TRBV9 with TRBJ1-6; D uncertain. Germline loops: CDR1 SGDLS, CDR2 YYNGEE. V was cut by 0 bases and J by 13 bases, with 8 bases left in between. The length of the CDR3 is 12 residues. CDR3 nucleotides: TGTGCCAGCAGCGTAGAGGGAGGGCCCCTCCACTTT. Translating it yields CASSVEGGPLHF.

The rearrangement uses TRBV7-8 and TRBJ2-7, with D tentatively TRBD1 or TRBD2 (6 bases each). V lost 1 base and J 4 bases, leaving 14 bases between the germline ends. The germline gives CDR1 SGHVS, CDR2 FQNEAQ. CDR3 length: 15 residues. CDR3 sequence reads: CASSLEGGFTYEQYF. The CDR3 nucleotides read TGTGCCAGCAGCTTAGAGGGGGGTTTCACTTACGAGCAGTACTTC.

This clone was found once. This sequence joins TRBV6-6 and TRBJ1-5; no clear D. CDR3 size: 13 residues. The germline gives CDR1 MNHNY, CDR2 SVGAGI (reference sequence). V gave up 2 bases and J gave up 6 bases, with 8 bases separating them. CDR3 DNA sequence: TGTGCCAGCAGTTACGGCGTTCTTCAGCCCCAGCATTTT. Its protein product is CASSYGVLQPQHF.

As for this clone: At the DNA level, this CDR3 is encoded by other sequences in the same sample as well. The chain carries TRBV4-1 and TRBJ2-7, with D unresolved. The CDR3 has 15 amino acids. Germline CDR1 MGHRA, CDR2 YSYEKL. The ends were cut back, 0 bases at V and 2 bases at J, with 11 bases in the middle. In DNA form, the CDR3 reads TGCGCCAGCAGCCAAGATAGTCTCGGAACCTACGAGCAGTACTTC. Its translation is CASSQDSLGTYEQYF.

This clone was counted once. V is TRBV20-1 and J is TRBJ2-1; no clear D gene. Trimming took off 7 bases at V and 8 bases at J, with 6 bases between the two ends. This CDR3 is built from 9 residues. From germline, CDR1 is DFQATT and CDR2 SNEGSKA (reference sequence). The CDR3 coding sequence is TGCAGTGTAGGCGATGAGCAGTTCTTC. Amino acids: CSVGDEQFF.

This clone was detected only once. V usage is TRBV27 and J usage is TRBJ2-7; D gene uncertain. The germline V gene has CDR1 MNHEY and CDR2 SMNVEV (reference sequence). V lost 2 bases to trimming and J lost 5 bases, with 13 bases between them. The CDR3 is 14 residues long. The DNA of the CDR3 is TGTGCCAGCAGTTTAGGGTCAAACCATAACGAGCAGTACTTC. Residues: CASSLGSNHNEQYF.

The chain links TRBV6-5 to TRBJ2-7; TRBD2 might be the D (5 bases). The germline V gene encodes CDR1 MNHEY and CDR2 SVGAGI. There are 14 residues in the CDR3. Trimming took 10 bases from V and 1 from J, leaving 17 bases between them. CDR3 amino acids: CATSGSASSYEQYF. The CDR3 DNA is TGTGCCACGTCGGGGTCTGCAAGTTCCTACGAGCAGTACTTC.

V is TRBV7-6 and J is TRBJ2-2; the D is unclear. V lost 5 bases and J lost 10, with 11 bases in between. Germline-derived CDR1 and CDR2 are SGHVS and FNYEAQ. CDR3 size: 12 residues. Written as DNA, the CDR3 is TGTGCCAGCAGCCTCCCACCTTCGGAGCTGTTTTTT. Protein: CASSLPPSELFF.

The chain links TRBV10-2 to TRBJ2-7, with D possibly TRBD1 on 6 matching bases. V lost 6 bases and J lost 6, with 15 bases in between. Germline V gives CDR1 WSHSY, CDR2 SAAADI. The CDR3 consists of 13 residues. CDR3 coding DNA: TGCGCCAGCAGGGGTCCAGGGGATACCGAGCAGTACTTC. Translation gives CASRGPGDTEQYF.

V usage is TRBV6-6 and J usage is TRBJ1-1; D possibly corresponds to TRBD1 (6 bases). Trimming took off 5 bases at V and 4 bases at J, with 17 bases between the two ends. Germline CDR1 and CDR2: MNHNY and SVGAGI (reference sequence). This CDR3 comprises 15 residues. CDR3 nucleotide sequence: TGTGCCAGCAGTCACAGGACAGACCTCAGCACTGAAGCTTTCTTT. Protein: CASSHRTDLSTEAFF.

The chain links TRBV15 to TRBJ2-7; D may correspond to TRBD1 or TRBD2 (6 bases each). The germline V gene has CDR1 LNHNV and CDR2 YYDKDF (reference sequence). The V and J ends lost 4 bases and 7 bases respectively, with 14 bases between them. CDR3 length: 13 residues. The CDR3 region is CATSKEGDLEQYF. The CDR3 nucleotides read TGTGCCACCAGCAAGGAGGGGGACTTAGAGCAGTACTTC.

V usage is TRBV6-4 and J usage is TRBJ2-7; 7 bases map to TRBD2. Trimming cost V 4 bases and J 4 bases; bases outside gene matches: 10. CDR1 is MRHNA and CDR2 is SNTAGT in the germline V gene. There are 15 residues in the CDR3. The chain's CDR3 is CASSGVAGEGYEQYF. The CDR3 coding sequence is TGTGCCAGCAGTGGCGTAGCGGGCGAAGGTTACGAGCAGTACTTC.

V gene TRBV19 combines with J gene TRBJ1-4; no definite D call. The V gene lost 2 bases and the J gene lost 5 bases, with 6 bases spanning the gap. Germline V gene sequence: CDR1 LNHDA, CDR2 SQIVND (reference sequence). The CDR3 runs 13 residues. CDR3: CASSISVNEKLFF. The DNA of the CDR3 is TGTGCCAGTAGTATAAGTGTCAATGAAAAACTGTTTTTT.

The chain joins TRBV6-5 to TRBJ2-1, with a possible D match to TRBD2 (5 bases). The V gene lost 6 bases and the J gene lost 6 bases, with 12 bases spanning the gap. This CDR3 has 13 amino acids. The germline gives CDR1 MNHEY, CDR2 SVGAGI. The CDR3 sequence: CASSRQEGNEQFF. Here the CDR3 DNA reads TGTGCCAGCAGCCGCCAAGAGGGCAATGAGCAGTTCTTC.